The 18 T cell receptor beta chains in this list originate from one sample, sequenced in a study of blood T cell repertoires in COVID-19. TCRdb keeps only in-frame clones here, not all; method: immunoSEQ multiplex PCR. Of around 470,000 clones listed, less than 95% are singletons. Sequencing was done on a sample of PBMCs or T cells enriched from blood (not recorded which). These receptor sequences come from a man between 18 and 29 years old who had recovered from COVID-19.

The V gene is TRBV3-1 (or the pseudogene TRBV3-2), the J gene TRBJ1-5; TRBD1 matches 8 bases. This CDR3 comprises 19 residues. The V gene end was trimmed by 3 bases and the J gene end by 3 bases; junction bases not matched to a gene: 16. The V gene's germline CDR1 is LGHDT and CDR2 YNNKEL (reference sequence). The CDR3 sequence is CASSQRGQGAGFSNQPQHF. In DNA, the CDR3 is TGTGCCAGCAGCCAGAGGGGGCAGGGGGCAGGATTCTCCAATCAGCCCCAGCATTTT.

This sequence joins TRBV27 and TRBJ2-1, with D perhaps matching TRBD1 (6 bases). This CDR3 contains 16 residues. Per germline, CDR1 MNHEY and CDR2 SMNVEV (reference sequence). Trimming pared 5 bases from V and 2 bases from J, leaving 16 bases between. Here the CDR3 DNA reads TGTGCCAGCAGTCCACAGGGTTCTTCGGCCTACAATGAGCAGTTCTTC. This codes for CASSPQGSSAYNEQFF.

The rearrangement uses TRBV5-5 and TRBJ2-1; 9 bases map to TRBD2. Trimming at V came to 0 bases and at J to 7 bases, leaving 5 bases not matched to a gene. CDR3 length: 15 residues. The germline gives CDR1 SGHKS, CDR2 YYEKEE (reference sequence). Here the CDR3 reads CASSLDLAGRNEQFF. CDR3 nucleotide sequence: TGTGCCAGCAGCTTGGATCTAGCGGGAAGGAATGAGCAGTTCTTC.

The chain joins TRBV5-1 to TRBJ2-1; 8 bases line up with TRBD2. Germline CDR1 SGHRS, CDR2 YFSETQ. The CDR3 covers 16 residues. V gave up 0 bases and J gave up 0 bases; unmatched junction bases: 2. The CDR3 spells CASSLAGTSSYNEQFF. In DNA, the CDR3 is TGCGCCAGCAGCTTGGCCGGGACTAGCTCCTACAATGAGCAGTTCTTC.

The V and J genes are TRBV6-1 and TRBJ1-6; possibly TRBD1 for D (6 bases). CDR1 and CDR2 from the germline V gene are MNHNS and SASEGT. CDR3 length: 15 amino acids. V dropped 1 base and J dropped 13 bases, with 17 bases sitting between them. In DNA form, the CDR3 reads TGTGCCAGCAGTGAAGGGGGCGGGGGCGGTAGGCCCCTCCACTTT. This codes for CASSEGGGGGRPLHF.

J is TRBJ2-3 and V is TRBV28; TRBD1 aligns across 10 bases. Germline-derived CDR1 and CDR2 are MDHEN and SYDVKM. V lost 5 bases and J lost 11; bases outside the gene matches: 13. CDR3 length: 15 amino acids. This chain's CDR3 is CASSPPGQGLNMQYF. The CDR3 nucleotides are TGTGCCAGCAGTCCACCGGGACAGGGGTTGAATATGCAGTATTTT.

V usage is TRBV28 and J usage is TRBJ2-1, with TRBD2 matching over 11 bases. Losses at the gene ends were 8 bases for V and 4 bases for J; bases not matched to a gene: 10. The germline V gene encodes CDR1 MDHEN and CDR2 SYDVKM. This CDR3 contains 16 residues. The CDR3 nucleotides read TGTGCCAGCTGGGAAATAGCGGGAGGGCCTTACAATGAGCAGTTCTTC. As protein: CASWEIAGGPYNEQFF.

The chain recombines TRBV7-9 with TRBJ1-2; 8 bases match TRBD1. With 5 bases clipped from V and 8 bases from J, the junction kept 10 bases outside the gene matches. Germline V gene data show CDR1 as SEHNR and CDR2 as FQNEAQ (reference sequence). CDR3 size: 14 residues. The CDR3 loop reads CASSPRGLRGGYTF. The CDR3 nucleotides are TGTGCCAGCAGCCCCAGGGGGCTCCGGGGGGGCTACACCTTC. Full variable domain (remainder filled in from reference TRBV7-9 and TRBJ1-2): DTGVSQNPRHKITKRGQNVTFRCDPISEHNRLYWYRQTLGQGPEFLTYFQNEAQLEKSRLLSDRFSAERPKGSFSTLEIQRTEQGDSAMYLCASSPRGLRGGYTFGSGTRLTVV.

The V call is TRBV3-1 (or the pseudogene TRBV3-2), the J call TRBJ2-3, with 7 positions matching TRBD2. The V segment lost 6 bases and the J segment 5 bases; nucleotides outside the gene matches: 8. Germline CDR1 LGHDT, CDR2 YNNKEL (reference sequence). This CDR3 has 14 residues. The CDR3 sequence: CASSQTSLIDTQYF. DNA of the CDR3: TGTGCCAGCAGTCAGACTAGCCTGATAGATACGCAGTATTTT.

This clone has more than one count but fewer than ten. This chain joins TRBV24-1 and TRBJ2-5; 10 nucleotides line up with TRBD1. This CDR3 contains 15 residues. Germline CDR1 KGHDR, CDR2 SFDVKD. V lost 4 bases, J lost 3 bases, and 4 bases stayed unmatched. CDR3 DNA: TGTGCCACCAGTGACAGACAGGGGGCGAAAGAGACCCAGTACTTC. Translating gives CATSDRQGAKETQYF.

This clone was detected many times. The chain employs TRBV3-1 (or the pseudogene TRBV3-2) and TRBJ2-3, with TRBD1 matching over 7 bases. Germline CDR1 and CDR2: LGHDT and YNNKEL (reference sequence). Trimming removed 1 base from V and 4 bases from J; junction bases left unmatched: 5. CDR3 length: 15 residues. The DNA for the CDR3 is TGTGCCAGCAGCCAAGGAGGGGGCGAGGCAGATACGCAGTATTTT. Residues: CASSQGGGEADTQYF.

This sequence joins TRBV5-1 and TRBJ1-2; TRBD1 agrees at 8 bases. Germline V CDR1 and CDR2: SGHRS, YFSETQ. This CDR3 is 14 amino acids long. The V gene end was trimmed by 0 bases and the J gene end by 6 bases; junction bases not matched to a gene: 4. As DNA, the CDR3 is TGCGCCAGCAGCTTGGGACCAGGGGGCAATGGCTACACCTTC. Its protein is CASSLGPGGNGYTF.

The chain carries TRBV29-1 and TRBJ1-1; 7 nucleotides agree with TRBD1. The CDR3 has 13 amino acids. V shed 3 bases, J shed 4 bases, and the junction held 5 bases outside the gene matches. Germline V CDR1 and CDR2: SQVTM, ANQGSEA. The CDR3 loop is CSVDRGVSTEAFF. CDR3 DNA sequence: TGCAGCGTTGACAGGGGGGTGAGCACTGAAGCTTTCTTT.

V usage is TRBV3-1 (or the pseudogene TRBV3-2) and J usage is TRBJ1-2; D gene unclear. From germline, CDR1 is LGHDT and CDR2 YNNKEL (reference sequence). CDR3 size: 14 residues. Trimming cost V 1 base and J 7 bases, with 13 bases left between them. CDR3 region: CASSQVAGGGGYTF. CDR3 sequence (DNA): TGTGCCAGCAGCCAAGTCGCTGGCGGAGGTGGCTACACCTTC.

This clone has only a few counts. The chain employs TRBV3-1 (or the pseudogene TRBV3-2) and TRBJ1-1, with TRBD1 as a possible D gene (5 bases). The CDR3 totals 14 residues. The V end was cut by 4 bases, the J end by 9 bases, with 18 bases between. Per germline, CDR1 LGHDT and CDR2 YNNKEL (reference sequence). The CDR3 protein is CASSPRRGTNKAFF. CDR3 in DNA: TGTGCCAGCAGCCCCCGAAGGGGCACGAATAAAGCTTTCTTT.

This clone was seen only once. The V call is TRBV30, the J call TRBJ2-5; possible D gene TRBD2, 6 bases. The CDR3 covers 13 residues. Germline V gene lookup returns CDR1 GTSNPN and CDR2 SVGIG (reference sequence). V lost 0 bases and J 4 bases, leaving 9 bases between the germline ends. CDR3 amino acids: CAWSVGAGETQYF. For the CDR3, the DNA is TGTGCCTGGAGTGTGGGAGCGGGAGAGACCCAGTACTTC.

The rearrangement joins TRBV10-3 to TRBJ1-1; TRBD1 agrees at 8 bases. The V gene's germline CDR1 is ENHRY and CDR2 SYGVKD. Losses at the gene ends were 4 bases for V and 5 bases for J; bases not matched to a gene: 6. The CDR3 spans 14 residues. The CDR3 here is CAISVSGGGTEAFF. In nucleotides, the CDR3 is TGTGCCATCAGTGTGTCAGGGGGCGGGACTGAAGCTTTCTTT.

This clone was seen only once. CDR3 sequence: CASRLNGRAVNEQFF. CDR3 nucleotide sequence: TGTGCAAGTCGCTTAAACGGGAGGGCCGTCAATGAGCAGTTCTTC. The chain employs TRBV12-2 and TRBJ2-1; no DNA check was done on the table's D call, TRBD2. TRBV12-2 corresponds to a pseudogene. CDR3 length equals 15 residues.